This T cell receptor beta chain was identified during a study of T cell repertoires in cytomegalovirus infection (dated by TCRdb to 2018 to 2020). General notes on the study: Donor HLA type was relevant to the analysis, as public TCR beta signatures indicated carriage of CMV infection together with the matching HLA type. Points the paper makes about the study in general: The ex vivo response was dominated by HLA-C-restricted CMV-specific TCR beta clonotypes, which also provided the single most frequent clonotype in two of eight donors. Cumulative frequency of public TCR beta family members discriminated carriers of CMV infection plus the relevant HLA type in this cohort and an independent approximately 340-donor cohort.

This clonotype came up a few times. Its antigen has not been determined. No qualities accompany the bases; no much larger clone lies one base away. Sequenced using an Illumina HiSeq 1500. The public reads were reprocessed in TCRdb via fastp at Q25 and MiXCR, keeping in-frame beta chains. Each entry is one CDR3 protein sequence, shown with its most common DNA and genes. Within this sample are roughly 500,000 distinct CDR3 sequences, with about 11% of them counted one time only. Roughly a tenth of the sample lies in the top ten. The sequence was collected from a human donor in good health (CMV status not recorded). Some clones in this sample may be carry-over from other donors' samples. Sequences were obtained from PBMCs.

The DNA is TGTGCCAGCAGCCCCCGGGACAAGATCACCGGGGAGCTGTTTTTT. Its amino acids are CASSPRDKITGELFF. The chain was built from TRBV5-4 and TRBJ2-2; TRBD1 could be the D gene, as 6 bases match. V is cut by 4 bases and J by 4 bases, and the space between the germline ends is 14 bases. The CDR3 measures 15 amino acids from cysteine to phenylalanine. Here the CDR3 DNA is all that survives: 45 bases in frame from base 1. CDR1 and CDR2 are drawn from the germline V gene (reference sequence): SGHNT, YYREEE.